This TCR beta chain was profiled in a study of CD8 T cells in Susac syndrome. The CD8+ and CD4+ T cells were negatively isolated, with the TEMRA cells enriched by FACS. The V gene's germline CDR1 is SGHNT and CDR2 YYREEE (reference sequence). CDR3 length: 15 residues. Trimming took 1 base from V and 0 from J, leaving 8 bases between them. The RNA, 0.5 to 1 ug, was put through reverse transcription using random hexamers. The authors amplified TCR beta CDR3 across 54 Vbeta and 13 Jbeta using immunoSEQ multiplex PCR. TCRdb re-called the immunoSEQ multiplex PCR reads with MiXCR, one entry per CDR3 protein. In the table there are roughly 200,000 distinct CDR3 sequences, around nine tenths of which are singletons.

The sample taken for sequencing was CD4+ T cells from PBMCs. The receptor comes from a human donor with Susac syndrome. The rearrangement links TRBV5-4 to TRBJ2-1; TRBD2 might be the D (5 bases). CDR3 in amino acids: CASSLKRLSYNEQFF. The CDR3 DNA follows: TGTGCCAGCAGCTTGAAGCGGCTCTCCTACAATGAGCAGTTCTTC.